Listed here is a single T cell receptor beta chain. What it binds is not known. Every bit of the isolated RNA underwent reverse transcription, so sequencing read expressed TCRB transcripts. Mean read depth for naive, central memory and regulatory T cell samples was about 3.4 million reads. Clones were sequenced by immunoSEQ multiplex PCR, and TCRdb holds only the in-frame ones, with some missing. The sample has roughly 340,000 clones, over 9.5% seen once. Naive, central memory, regulatory and stem cell-like memory cells within the CD4+ compartment were sorted using CD45RO/CCR7/CD25/CD127/CD95/CD27. The sample originates from a study of beta chain features in type 1 diabetes. Study conclusions and caveats: When Type 1 diabetes patients were examined, their TCRB CDR3s proved moderately but significantly shorter in all four CD4+ subsets.

The sample taken for sequencing was naive CD4+ T cells from blood. This clonotype originated in a woman between 18 and 30 years old with type 1 diabetes.

In DNA, the CDR3 is TGTGCCAGCAGCTTCGGCGGGGAGCTGTTTTTT. Residues: CASSFGGELFF. This chain links TRBV7-3 with TRBJ2-2; D gene uncertain. Deletions cut 3 bases from V and 7 bases from J, with 3 bases between. The CDR3 sequence is 11 residues long. CDR1 and CDR2 from the germline V gene are SGHTA and FQGTGA.